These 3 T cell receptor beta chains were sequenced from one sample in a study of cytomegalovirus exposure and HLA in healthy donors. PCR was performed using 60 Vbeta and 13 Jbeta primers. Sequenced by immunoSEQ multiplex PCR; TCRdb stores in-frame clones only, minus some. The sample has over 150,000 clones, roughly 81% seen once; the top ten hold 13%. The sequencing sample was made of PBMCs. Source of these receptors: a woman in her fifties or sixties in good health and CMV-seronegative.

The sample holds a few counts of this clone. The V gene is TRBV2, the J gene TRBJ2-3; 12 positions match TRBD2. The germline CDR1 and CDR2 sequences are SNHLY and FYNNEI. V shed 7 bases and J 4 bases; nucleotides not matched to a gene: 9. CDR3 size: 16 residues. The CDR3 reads CASTPGLAGRSDTQYF. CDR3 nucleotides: TGTGCCAGCACTCCAGGACTAGCGGGAAGGTCAGATACGCAGTATTTT.

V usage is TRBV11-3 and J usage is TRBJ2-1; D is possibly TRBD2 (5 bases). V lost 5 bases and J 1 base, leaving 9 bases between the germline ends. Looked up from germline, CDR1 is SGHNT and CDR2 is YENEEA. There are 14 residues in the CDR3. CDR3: CASSHGGSYNEQFF. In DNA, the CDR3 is TGTGCCAGCAGCCACGGAGGATCCTACAATGAGCAGTTCTTC.

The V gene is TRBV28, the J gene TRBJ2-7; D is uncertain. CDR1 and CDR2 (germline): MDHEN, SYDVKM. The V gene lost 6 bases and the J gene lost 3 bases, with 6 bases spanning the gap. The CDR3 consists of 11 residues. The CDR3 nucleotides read TGTGCCAGCAGGTACAACTACGAGCAGTACTTC. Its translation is CASRYNYEQYF.